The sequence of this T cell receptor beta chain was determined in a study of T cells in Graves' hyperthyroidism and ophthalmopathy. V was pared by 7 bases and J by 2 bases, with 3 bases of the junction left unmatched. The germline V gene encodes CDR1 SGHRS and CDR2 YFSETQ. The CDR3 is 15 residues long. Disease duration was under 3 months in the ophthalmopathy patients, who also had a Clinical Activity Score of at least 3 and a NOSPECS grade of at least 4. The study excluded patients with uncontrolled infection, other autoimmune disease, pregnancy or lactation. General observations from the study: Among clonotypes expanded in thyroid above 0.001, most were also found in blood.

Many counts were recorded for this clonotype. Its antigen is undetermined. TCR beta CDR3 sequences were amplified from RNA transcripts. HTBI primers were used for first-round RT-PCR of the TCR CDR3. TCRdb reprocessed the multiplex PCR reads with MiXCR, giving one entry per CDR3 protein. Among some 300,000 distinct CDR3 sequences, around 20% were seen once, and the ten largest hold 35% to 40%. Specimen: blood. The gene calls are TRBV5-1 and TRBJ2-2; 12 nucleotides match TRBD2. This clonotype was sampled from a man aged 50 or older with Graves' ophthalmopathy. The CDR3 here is CASAGLAGNTGELFF. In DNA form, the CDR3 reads TGCGCCAGCGCCGGACTAGCGGGAAACACCGGGGAGCTGTTTTTT.